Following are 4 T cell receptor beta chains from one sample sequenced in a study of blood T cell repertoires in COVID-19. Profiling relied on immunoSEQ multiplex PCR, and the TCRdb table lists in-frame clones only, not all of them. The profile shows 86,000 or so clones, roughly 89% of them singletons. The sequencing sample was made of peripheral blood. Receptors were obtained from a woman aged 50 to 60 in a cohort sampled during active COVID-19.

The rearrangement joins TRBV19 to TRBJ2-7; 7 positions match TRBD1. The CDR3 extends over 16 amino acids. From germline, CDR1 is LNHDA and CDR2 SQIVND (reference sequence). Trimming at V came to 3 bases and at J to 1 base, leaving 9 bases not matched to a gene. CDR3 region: CASSIGLSGGSYEQYF. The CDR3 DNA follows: TGTGCCAGTAGTATCGGGCTTTCAGGGGGATCCTACGAGCAGTACTTC.

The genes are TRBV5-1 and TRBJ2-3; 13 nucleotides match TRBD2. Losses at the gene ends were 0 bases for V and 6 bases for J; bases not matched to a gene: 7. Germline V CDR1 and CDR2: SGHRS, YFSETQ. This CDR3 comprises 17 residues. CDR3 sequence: CASSLATLAGGPDTQYF. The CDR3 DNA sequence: TGCGCCAGCAGCTTGGCAACACTAGCGGGGGGGCCTGATACGCAGTATTTT.

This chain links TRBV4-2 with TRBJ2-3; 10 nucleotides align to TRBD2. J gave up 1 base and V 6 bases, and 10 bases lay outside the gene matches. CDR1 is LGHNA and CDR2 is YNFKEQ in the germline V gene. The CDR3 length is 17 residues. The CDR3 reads CASSPSPLAGGTDTQYF. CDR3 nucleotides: TGTGCCAGCAGTCCTAGCCCGCTAGCGGGGGGCACAGATACGCAGTATTTT.

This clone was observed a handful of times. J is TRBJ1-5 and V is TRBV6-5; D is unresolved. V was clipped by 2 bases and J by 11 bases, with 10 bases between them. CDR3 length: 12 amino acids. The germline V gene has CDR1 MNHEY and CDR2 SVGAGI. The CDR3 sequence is CASSYPVLAQHF. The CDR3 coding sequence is TGTGCCAGCAGTTACCCGGTCTTAGCCCAGCATTTT.